One sample yielded the 17 T cell receptor beta chains listed below, sequenced in a study of cytomegalovirus exposure and HLA in healthy donors. PCR primers comprised 60 Vbeta and 13 Jbeta primers. TCRdb keeps only in-frame clones here, not all; method: immunoSEQ multiplex PCR. The sample has 160,000 or so clones; roughly 88% are singletons. The sequencing input was PBMCs. Receptors originate from a man aged 50 or older in good health and CMV-seropositive.

The rearrangement links TRBV7-9 to TRBJ1-1; D remains ambiguous. Per germline, CDR1 SEHNR and CDR2 FQNEAQ (reference sequence). CDR3 length equals 12 residues. The V end lost 8 bases, the J end lost 2 bases, and 9 bases lay between the germline ends. As DNA, the CDR3 is TGTGCCAGCCTCGAACACAACACTGAAGCTTTCTTT. This sequence encodes CASLEHNTEAFF.

The CDR3 sequence is CASSVTQGRPLHF. As DNA, the CDR3 is TGTGCCAGCAGCGTAACACAGGGGAGGCCCCTCCACTTT. The genes are TRBV5-4 and TRBJ1-6, with 7 bases identical to TRBD1. The V segment lost 4 bases and the J segment 13 bases; nucleotides outside the gene matches: 8. The germline CDR1 and CDR2 sequences are SGHNT and YYREEE (reference sequence). CDR3 length: 13 amino acids.

V and J are TRBV6-5 and TRBJ1-4, with 7 bases fitting TRBD1. V lost 2 bases, J lost 3 bases, and 3 bases stayed unmatched. This CDR3 spans 15 amino acids. CDR1 is MNHEY and CDR2 is SVGAGI in the germline V gene. The CDR3 sequence is CASSYTGTANEKLFF. The CDR3 DNA reads TGTGCCAGCAGTTACACCGGGACAGCTAATGAAAAACTGTTTTTT.

This clone has only one observation. The chain employs TRBV30 and TRBJ1-2, with a tentative D call TRBD1 (6 bases). V gave up 5 bases and J gave up 5 bases, with 15 bases separating them. This CDR3 contains 13 residues. The germline CDR1 and CDR2 sequences are GTSNPN and SVGIG (reference sequence). The CDR3 nucleotides read TGTGCCTGGGATCAGGGGCCTCCTTATGGCTACACCTTC. It yields the protein CAWDQGPPYGYTF.

The chain couples TRBV6-5 to TRBJ2-1, with 13 positions matching TRBD2. Germline V gene data show CDR1 as MNHEY and CDR2 as SVGAGI. This CDR3 has 14 residues. With 6 bases clipped from V and 11 bases from J, the junction kept 7 bases outside the gene matches. The chain's CDR3 is CASRRTSGSLKQFF. CDR3 nucleotides: TGTGCCAGCAGGAGGACTAGCGGGAGTCTAAAGCAGTTCTTC.

The chain uses TRBV25-1 and TRBJ2-7; 9 bases map to TRBD2. Germline CDR1 MGHDK, CDR2 SYGVNS. Germline trimming cut 4 bases from V and 4 bases from J; bases unmatched to any gene: 5. The CDR3 consists of 14 residues. CDR3 amino acids: CASSGELAGYEQYF. The CDR3 coding sequence is TGTGCCAGCAGTGGTGAGCTAGCGGGGTACGAGCAGTACTTC.

The chain couples TRBV6-1 to TRBJ2-3, with TRBD2 matching 7 bases. The CDR3 is 14 residues long. Germline assignment: CDR1 MNHNS and CDR2 SASEGT. V was pared by 7 bases and J by 0 bases, with 4 bases of the junction left unmatched. DNA of the CDR3: TGTGCCAGCAAAGCGGGAACTAGCACAGATACGCAGTATTTT. It yields the protein CASKAGTSTDTQYF.

This sequence joins TRBV14 and TRBJ2-1; 10 bases agree with TRBD2. Germline loops: CDR1 SGHDN, CDR2 FVKESK. With V trimmed by 4 bases and J by 8 bases, 8 bases remained unmatched. The length of the CDR3 is 15 residues. The CDR3 loop is CASSRQRGGWDEQFF. In nucleotides, the CDR3 is TGTGCCAGCAGCCGTCAGCGGGGGGGATGGGATGAGCAGTTCTTC.

The gene calls are TRBV11-2 and TRBJ1-1; 10 bases fit TRBD1. The CDR3 spans 16 residues. V dropped 5 bases and J dropped 2; count of bases not matched to a gene: 8. Germline V CDR1 and CDR2: SGHAT, FQNNGV. CDR3 loop: CASSPRDRGLNTEAFF. The CDR3 DNA reads TGTGCCAGCAGCCCCCGGGACAGGGGTCTAAACACTGAAGCTTTCTTT.

DNA for the CDR3: TGTGCCAGCAGCTCTAGACAGGGGGTGAGCTATGGCTACACCTTC. Protein sequence: CASSSRQGVSYGYTF. This chain uses TRBV7-9 with TRBJ1-2; 9 bases align to TRBD1. J lost 4 bases, V lost 4 bases, and 7 bases had no gene match. The CDR3 is 15 amino acids. Germline CDR1 SEHNR, CDR2 FQNEAQ (reference sequence).

The chain is built from TRBV6-5 and TRBJ2-7; the D is unclear. The germline V gene has CDR1 MNHEY and CDR2 SVGAGI. The CDR3 extends over 13 amino acids. V lost 2 bases and J lost 4, with 9 bases in between. CDR3 in amino acids: CASSYLLRYEQYF. The CDR3 DNA follows: TGTGCCAGCAGTTACCTATTGAGGTACGAGCAGTACTTC.

The chain uses TRBV11-2 and TRBJ2-2, with 9 bases identical to TRBD1. The CDR3 runs 15 residues. V was pared by 5 bases and J by 4 bases, with 5 bases of the junction left unmatched. The germline gives CDR1 SGHAT, CDR2 FQNNGV. CDR3 DNA: TGTGCCAGCAGCATCGACAGGGGGACCACCGGGGAGCTGTTTTTT. It specifies CASSIDRGTTGELFF.

The rearrangement uses TRBV27 and TRBJ2-1; 10 bases map to TRBD2. The CDR3 totals 16 residues. V shed 2 bases, J shed 6 bases, and the junction held 7 bases outside the gene matches. CDR1 is MNHEY, CDR2 SMNVEV, per germline (reference sequence). The CDR3 DNA reads as TGTGCCAGCAGTTTAAGCGCGGGACTAGCGAGCAATGAGCAGTTCTTC. It encodes CASSLSAGLASNEQFF.

A single count supports this clone. The rearrangement joins TRBV5-1 to TRBJ1-1; 9 bases match TRBD1. This CDR3 is built from 14 residues. J lost 3 bases, V lost 4 bases, and 4 bases had no gene match. Germline-derived CDR1 and CDR2 are SGHRS and YFSETQ. CDR3 sequence: CASSIRDRDTEAFF. CDR3 bases: TGCGCCAGCAGCATCCGGGACAGGGACACTGAAGCTTTCTTT.

With regard to this clone: A read error may produce the germline difference seen at one junction end. This CDR3 is also generated by other DNA sequences in the sample. The chain combines TRBV9 with TRBJ2-1; TRBD2 aligns across 7 bases. The V gene's germline CDR1 is SGDLS and CDR2 YYNGEE. The CDR3 contains 16 residues. CDR3 residues: CASSFSGGAGLNEQFF. CDR3 bases: TGCGCCAGCAGCTTCTCGGGCGGAGCGGGGCTGAATGAGCAGTTCTTC.

The chain recombines TRBV4-1 with TRBJ1-2, with unresolved D. CDR1 is MGHRA and CDR2 is YSYEKL in the germline V gene. Trimming left V 4 bases short and J 3 bases short, with 21 bases between. The CDR3 spans 17 residues. The CDR3 DNA sequence: TGCGCCAGCAGCCCGGGTGGTGGACGAGGGAGTGACTATGGCTACACCTTC. Translated: CASSPGGGRGSDYGYTF.

The rearrangement links TRBV9 to TRBJ2-1, with a possible D match to TRBD2 (6 bases). V lost 0 bases and J lost 6, with 10 bases in between. CDR3 size: 14 residues. Germline V lookup: CDR1 SGDLS, CDR2 YYNGEE. The CDR3 loop reads CASSVDGRGNEQFF. DNA of the CDR3: TGTGCCAGCAGCGTAGACGGGAGAGGCAATGAGCAGTTCTTC.